This T cell receptor beta chain was sequenced during a study of regulatory T cells in long-lasting Graves disease. General study findings and limits: Tissue studied was limited to peripheral blood, excluding thyroid tissue.

Building the TCR beta libraries relied on iRepertoire HTBI primers, and CDR3 regions underwent Arm-PCR. TCRdb redid the calling of the multiplex PCR reads with MiXCR, one entry per CDR3 protein. Of roughly 560,000 distinct CDR3 sequences listed, approximately 16% are singletons. Trimming pared 2 bases from V and 2 bases from J, leaving 16 bases between. The CDR3 runs to 17 residues. CDR1 is MDHEN and CDR2 is SYDVKM in the germline V gene. Time point defined: newly diagnosed GD, antithyroid drugs for less than 3 months. From RNA extracted from PBMCs, the TCR library was made. Ten or more counts support this clonotype. Its specificity is not known. This sample was also put to use in a study of T cells in Graves' hyperthyroidism and ophthalmopathy.

The sequencing here drew on peripheral blood mononuclear cells (PBMCs), taken at new diagnosis, from a patient treated with antithyroid drugs. The chain has TRBV28 and TRBJ2-1; no clear D gene. This receptor was obtained from a woman in her forties or fifties with Graves disease. The CDR3 nucleotides are TGTGCCAGCAGTTTAAACATAGTGGGATACACCTACAATGAGCAGTTCTTC. Translation: CASSLNIVGYTYNEQFF.